These 18 T cell receptor beta chains share one sample of origin, sequenced in a study of spatial heterogeneity in lung cancer. TCRdb reprocessed the 5' RACE reads with MiXCR, giving one entry per CDR3 protein. The sample gives about 22,000 distinct CDR3 sequences, roughly 10% of which show up once; approximately 7.7% is in the top ten. General study findings and limits: Tumoral mutation counts were tracked by counts of expanded intratumoral alpha and beta TCRs.

Their cognate antigens are unknown. Indicated time point: sample taken at primary tumor resection. The sequencing here drew on lung tumor tissue, taken at surgery. These receptors were collected from a male donor with early-stage non-small cell lung cancer.

This clonotype showed up many times. This sequence joins TRBV28 and TRBJ2-1, with D possibly TRBD1 on 8 matching bases. CDR1 is MDHEN and CDR2 is SYDVKM in the germline V gene. CDR3 length: 15 amino acids. V was shortened by 5 bases and J by 4 bases, with 15 bases between the two germline ends. In nucleotides, the CDR3 is TGTGCCAGCAGTCCCAGGGGGCGGGGGTACAATGAGCAGTTCTTC. Amino acids: CASSPRGRGYNEQFF. The variable domain in full, completed from reference TRBV28 and TRBJ2-1, reads DVKVTQSSRYLVKRTGEKVFLECVQDMDHENMFWYRQDPGLGLRLIYFSYDVKMKEKGDIPEGYSVSREKKERFSLILESASTNQTSMYLCASSPRGRGYNEQFFGPGTRLTVL.

This chain links TRBV7-2 with TRBJ2-1, with a tentative D call TRBD1 (6 bases). Germline CDR1 is SGHTA and CDR2 is FQGNSA. Trimming pared 5 bases from V and 7 bases from J, leaving 36 bases between. The CDR3 contains 21 residues. CDR3 protein: CASSPPPRVLSARIRGNEQFF. CDR3 nucleotides: TGTGCCAGCAGCCCACCTCCCCGTGTTCTCTCGGCGCGTATCAGGGGAAATGAGCAGTTCTTC.

The V and J genes are TRBV7-9 and TRBJ2-1; 10 bases map to TRBD1. The germline V gene encodes CDR1 SEHNR and CDR2 FQNEAQ (reference sequence). The CDR3 covers 16 residues. Trimming cost V 3 bases and J 7 bases; bases outside gene matches: 9. CDR3 loop: CASSFRGTGASNEQFF. The DNA of the CDR3 is TGTGCCAGCAGCTTCCGAGGGACAGGGGCATCGAATGAGCAGTTCTTC.

This clonotype was detected ten times or more. V is TRBV3-1 and J is TRBJ1-6; unclear D gene. With 2 bases removed from V and 7 bases from J, the gap between germline ends came to 9 bases. CDR3 length equals 14 residues. Germline CDR1 LGHDT, CDR2 YNNKEL (reference sequence). The CDR3, as DNA: TGTGCCAGCAGCCAAAGGTCCGTCAATTCACCCCTCCACTTT. The encoded protein is CASSQRSVNSPLHF. Full variable domain (remainder filled in from reference TRBV3-1 and TRBJ1-6): DTAVSQTPKYLVTQMGNDKSIKCEQNLGHDTMYWYKQDSKKFLKIMFSYNNKELIINETVPNRFSPKSPDKAHLNLHINSLELGDSAVYFCASSQRSVNSPLHFGNGTRLTVT.

The table lists this clonotype with a few counts. The gene calls are TRBV5-1 and TRBJ2-1, with a weak D call TRBD2 (5 bases). CDR1 and CDR2 (germline): SGHRS, YFSETQ. V dropped 9 bases and J dropped 6 bases, with 19 bases sitting between them. The CDR3 is 14 residues long. The CDR3 DNA reads TGCGCCACCAACGGAGCCGCAGAGGGCAATGAGCAGTTCTTC. It encodes CATNGAAEGNEQFF.

In this sample, this clonotype turned up many times. The J gene is TRBJ2-7, the V gene TRBV29-1, with TRBD1 identical over 9 bases. The CDR3 contains 14 residues. V was pared by 3 bases and J by 3 bases, with 6 bases of the junction left unmatched. Germline values: CDR1 SQVTM, CDR2 ANQGSEA. The CDR3 DNA reads as TGCAGCGTTGAGGAACAGGGGGCGCGCTACGAGCAGTACTTC. Amino acids: CSVEEQGARYEQYF.

The chain combines TRBV5-8 with TRBJ2-5; D could derive from TRBD1 or TRBD2 (5 bases each). The CDR3 is made up of 15 amino acids. Trimming pared 5 bases from V and 4 bases from J, leaving 18 bases between. Per the germline V gene, CDR1 is SGHTS and CDR2 is YDEGEE. CDR3 in amino acids: CASRVRGKGAETQYF. The CDR3 region has the DNA TGTGCCAGCAGGGTCCGGGGAAAAGGGGCAGAGACCCAGTACTTC. Combining the CDR3 with reference TRBV5-8 and TRBJ2-5 gives the whole variable domain EAGVTQSPTHLIKTRGQQATLRCSPISGHTSVYWYQQALGLGLQFLLWYDEGEERNRGNFPPRFSGRQFPNYSSELNVNALELEDSALYLCASRVRGKGAETQYFGPGTRLLVL.

This clonotype has ten or more counts. The chain is built from TRBV7-2 and TRBJ1-6; TRBD1 might be the D (5 bases). CDR3 length: 13 residues. CDR1 and CDR2 (germline): SGHTA, FQGNSA. V lost 6 bases and J lost 10, with 13 bases in between. The CDR3 region is CASRLAGVSPLHF. The CDR3, as DNA: TGTGCCAGCAGGCTAGCGGGGGTCTCACCCCTCCACTTT.

This clonotype was seen ten or more times. The rearrangement uses TRBV5-1 and TRBJ2-2, with TRBD1 matching over 7 bases. The germline gives CDR1 SGHRS, CDR2 YFSETQ. This CDR3 region has 15 residues. V shed 1 base, J shed 7 bases, and the junction held 7 bases outside the gene matches. The CDR3 protein is CASSLTARGHGELFF. CDR3 nucleotides: TGCGCCAGCAGCTTGACGGCGAGGGGGCACGGGGAGCTGTTTTTT. Filled out from reference TRBV5-1 and TRBJ2-2, the complete variable domain reads KAGVTQTPRYLIKTRGQQVTLSCSPISGHRSVSWYQQTPGQGLQFLFEYFSETQRNKGNFPGRFSGRQFSNSRSEMNVSTLELGDSALYLCASSLTARGHGELFFGEGSRLTVL.

This clonotype came up many times. The J gene is TRBJ1-3, the V gene TRBV6-5; TRBD1 might be the D (5 bases). V lost 8 bases, J lost 4 bases, and 15 bases lay in between. The CDR3 loop spans 14 amino acids. The germline gives CDR1 MNHEY, CDR2 SVGAGI. CDR3 nucleotides: TGTGCCAGCCGCCAGGGTTATGAGGGAAACACCATATATTTT. It translates to CASRQGYEGNTIYF.

This clonotype was seen repeatedly, ten times or more. As DNA, the CDR3 is TGTGCCAGCGTCCCAGGGCAGCCCCAGCATTTT. Its protein is CASVPGQPQHF. The chain carries TRBV28 and TRBJ1-5; a possible D gene is TRBD1 (5 bases). CDR1 is MDHEN, CDR2 SYDVKM, per germline. Trimming pared 8 bases from V and 7 bases from J, leaving 9 bases between. The CDR3 loop spans 11 amino acids.

The table lists this clonotype with many counts. V and J are TRBV29-1 and TRBJ2-1; 7 bases are shared with TRBD2. Germline values: CDR1 SQVTM, CDR2 ANQGSEA. There are 15 residues in the CDR3. The trim removed 2 bases at V and 1 base at J, leaving 5 bases unmatched. The CDR3 bases are TGCAGCGTTGAAACGGGGGAGGGGTCCTACAATGAGCAGTTCTTC. It yields the protein CSVETGEGSYNEQFF.

In this sample, this clonotype turned up many times. This rearrangement joins TRBV7-9 to TRBJ2-2, with D unresolved. Germline CDR1 and CDR2: SEHNR and FQNEAQ (reference sequence). The CDR3 is made up of 13 amino acids. CDR3 protein: CVLPGPNTGELFF. The CDR3 bases are TGTGTGCTTCCCGGGCCGAACACCGGGGAGCTGTTTTTT.

This clonotype was observed at least ten times. V gene TRBV2 combines with J gene TRBJ1-5; 7 bases are shared with TRBD1. The CDR3 extends over 16 amino acids. The germline gives CDR1 SNHLY, CDR2 FYNNEI. The junction had 8 bases not matched to a gene; V was cut back by 6 bases and J by 0 bases. CDR3 nucleotides: TGTGCCAGCAGCCTCTCGGGACAGTTTAGCAATCAGCCCCAGCATTTT. This translates into CASSLSGQFSNQPQHF.

This clonotype was detected ten times or more. The chain combines TRBV20-1 with TRBJ2-1; no firm D call. With 1 base removed from V and 6 bases from J, the gap between germline ends came to 16 bases. The CDR3 length is 15 residues. From germline, CDR1 is DFQATT and CDR2 SNEGSKA (reference sequence). The DNA of the CDR3 is TGCAGTGCTAGAGTCGGAAAAAACTACCTCAATGAGCAGTTCTTC. The encoded protein is CSARVGKNYLNEQFF.

About this clonotype: A clone one base away is much larger, so this may be a read error. The chain recombines TRBV6-2 or TRBV6-3 with TRBJ1-1, with D possibly being TRBD1 (6 bases). There are 14 residues in the CDR3. V was trimmed by 10 bases and J by 2 bases, leaving 17 bases between them. CDR1 MNHEY and CDR2 SVGEGT come from the germline V gene. This CDR3 is CANTPTGVNTEAFF. DNA for the CDR3: TGTGCCAACACCCCGACAGGAGTTAACACTGAAGCTTTCTTT.

This clonotype has a handful of counts. The chain couples TRBV6-1 to TRBJ2-5; 7 positions match TRBD2. V shed 3 bases, J shed 5 bases, and the junction held 6 bases outside the gene matches. This CDR3 has 14 amino acids. The V gene's germline CDR1 is MNHNS and CDR2 SASEGT. The CDR3 DNA reads TGTGCCAGCAGTGATGCCAGCGGGGCGGAGACCCAGTACTTC. The encoded protein is CASSDASGAETQYF.

Only one count was recorded for this clonotype. This rearrangement joins TRBV29-1 to TRBJ2-3; D may be TRBD1 or TRBD2 (5 bases each). CDR1 is SQVTM and CDR2 is ANQGSEA in the germline V gene. Between the trimmed V and J ends, which lost 6 bases and 0 bases, there was a span of 10 bases. The CDR3 runs to 13 residues. As DNA, the CDR3 is TGCAGCGTCTCGGGACCTAGCACAGATACGCAGTATTTT. This translates into CSVSGPSTDTQYF.